The clone carrying this T cell receptor (beta chain) was recorded a few times. Its matching antigen is unknown. Deletions cut 2 bases from V and 5 bases from J, with 19 bases between. Per the germline V gene, CDR1 is MNHEY and CDR2 is SVGAGI. CDR3 length: 16 amino acids. TCRdb re-called the reads with MiXCR, one entry per CDR3 protein. The data contain about 830,000 distinct CDR3 sequences, 30% to 35% of them singletons. The sample originates from a study of T cell repertoires in cytomegalovirus infection. Turning to the study itself: Used in the study were CMV epitopes, some recently identified and HLA-C-restricted, others well-studied and HLA-B-restricted. Whole-study findings and limits: Ex vivo responses were dominated by HLA-C-restricted CMV-specific TCR beta clonotypes. Summed frequency of shared TCR beta families picked out CMV carriers who also had the relevant HLA.

This rearrangement joins TRBV6-5 to TRBJ2-7, with D unclear. The sample here was cultured CD8+ T cells from PBMCs, taken from culture after CMV antigen stimulation. This receptor was obtained from a human donor in good health (CMV status not recorded). Some clones in this sample may be carry-over from other donors' samples. CDR3 loop: CASSYTVGLSIDEQYF. The CDR3, as DNA: TGTGCCAGCAGTTACACCGTGGGTCTTTCTATCGACGAGCAGTACTTC.